This T cell receptor beta chain emerged from a study of shared clonotypes between healthy human individuals. Study-wide context: Ranging from 18 to 49 in age, donors were a couple of women and three men.

CDR1 is KGHSH, CDR2 LQKENI, per germline. V shed 2 bases and J 1 base; nucleotides not matched to a gene: 4. The CDR3 spans 16 residues. Findings of the study overall: The represented genetic and exposure-history diversity was limited by the small number of donors.

Points on this clone: The antigen is undetermined.

Using immunoSEQ multiplex PCR, the repertoire was profiled, and TCRdb retains in-frame clones only, with some absent. The table shows over 2 million clones, with 92% occurring only once. Sequenced input: naive CD4+ T cells from PBMCs. Specified subset: CD45RA+ positively selected. This clonotype originated in a man between 18 and 35 years old in good health. Some clones in this sample may be carry-over from other donors' samples. The chain uses TRBV18 and TRBJ1-5; 8 bases map to TRBD1. The CDR3 region has the DNA TGTGCCAGCTCACCAAAGGACAGGGTGAGCAATCAGCCCCAGCATTTT. Translating gives CASSPKDRVSNQPQHF.